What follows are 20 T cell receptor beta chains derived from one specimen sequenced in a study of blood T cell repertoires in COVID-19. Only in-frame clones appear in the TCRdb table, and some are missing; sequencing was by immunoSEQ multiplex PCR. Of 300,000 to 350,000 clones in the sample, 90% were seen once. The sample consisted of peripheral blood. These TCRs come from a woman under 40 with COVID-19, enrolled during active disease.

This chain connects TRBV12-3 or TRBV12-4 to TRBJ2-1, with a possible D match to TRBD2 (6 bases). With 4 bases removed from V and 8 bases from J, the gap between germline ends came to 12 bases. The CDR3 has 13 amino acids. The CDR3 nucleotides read TGTGCCAGCAGTTCGCGACTAGTTTATGAGCAGTTCTTC. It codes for CASSSRLVYEQFF.

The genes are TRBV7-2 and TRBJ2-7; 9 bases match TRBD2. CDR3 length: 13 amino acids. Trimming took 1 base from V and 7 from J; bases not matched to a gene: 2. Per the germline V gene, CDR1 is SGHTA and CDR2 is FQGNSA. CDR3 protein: CASSLGLAGEQYF. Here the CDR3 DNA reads TGTGCCAGCAGCTTAGGGCTAGCGGGAGAGCAGTACTTC.

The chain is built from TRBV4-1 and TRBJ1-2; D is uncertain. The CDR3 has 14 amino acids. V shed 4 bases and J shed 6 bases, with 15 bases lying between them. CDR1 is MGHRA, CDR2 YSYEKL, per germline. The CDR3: CASSLRRGRDGYTF. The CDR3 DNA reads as TGCGCCAGCAGCCTTAGAAGAGGCCGCGATGGCTACACCTTC.

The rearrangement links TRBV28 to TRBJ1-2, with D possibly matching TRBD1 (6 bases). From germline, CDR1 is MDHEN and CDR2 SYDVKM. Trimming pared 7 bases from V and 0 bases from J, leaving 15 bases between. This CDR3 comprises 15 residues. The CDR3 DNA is TGTGCCAGCAAAATGCAAGGGGACACTAACTATGGCTACACCTTC. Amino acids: CASKMQGDTNYGYTF.

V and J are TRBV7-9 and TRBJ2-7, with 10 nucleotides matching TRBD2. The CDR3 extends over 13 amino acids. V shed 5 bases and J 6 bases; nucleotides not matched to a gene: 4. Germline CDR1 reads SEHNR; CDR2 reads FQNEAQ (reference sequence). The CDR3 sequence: CASSTEREGEQYF. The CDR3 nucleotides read TGTGCCAGCAGCACAGAGCGGGAGGGCGAGCAGTACTTC.

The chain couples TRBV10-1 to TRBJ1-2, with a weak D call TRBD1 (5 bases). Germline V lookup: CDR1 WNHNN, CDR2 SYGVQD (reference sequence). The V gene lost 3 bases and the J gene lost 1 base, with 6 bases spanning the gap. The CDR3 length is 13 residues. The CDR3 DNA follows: TGCGCCAGCAGTGAAGGGGTTAACTATGGCTACACCTTC. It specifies CASSEGVNYGYTF.

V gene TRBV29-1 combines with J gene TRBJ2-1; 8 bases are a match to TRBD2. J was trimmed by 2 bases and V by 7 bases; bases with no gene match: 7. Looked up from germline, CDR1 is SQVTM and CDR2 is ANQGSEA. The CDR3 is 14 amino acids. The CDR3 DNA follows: TGCAGCGGGAATGCGGGGGGCACCTACAATGAGCAGTTCTTC. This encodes CSGNAGGTYNEQFF.

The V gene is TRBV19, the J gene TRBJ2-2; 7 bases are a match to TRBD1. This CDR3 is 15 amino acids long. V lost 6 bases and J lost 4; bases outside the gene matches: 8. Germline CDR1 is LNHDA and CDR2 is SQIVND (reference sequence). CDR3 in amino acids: CASSRDSSATGELFF. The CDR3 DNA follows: TGTGCCAGTAGCAGGGACAGCTCCGCCACCGGGGAGCTGTTTTTT. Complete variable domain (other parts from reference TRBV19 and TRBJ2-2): DGGITQSPKYLFRKEGQNVTLSCEQNLNHDAMYWYRQDPGQGLRLIYYSQIVNDFQKGDIAEGYSVSREKKESFPLTVTSAQKNPTAFYLCASSRDSSATGELFFGEGSRLTVL.

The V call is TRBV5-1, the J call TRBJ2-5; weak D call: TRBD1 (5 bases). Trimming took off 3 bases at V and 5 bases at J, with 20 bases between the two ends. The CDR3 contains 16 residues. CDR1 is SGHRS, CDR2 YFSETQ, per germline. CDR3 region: CASSWETGTDGETQYF. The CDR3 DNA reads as TGCGCCAGCAGCTGGGAAACAGGAACCGACGGGGAGACCCAGTACTTC.

As DNA, the CDR3 is TGTGCCAGCAGCTACACTACTAGCGGGCATAACTCCTACAATGAGCAGTTCTTC. Translating gives CASSYTTSGHNSYNEQFF. The chain couples TRBV7-8 to TRBJ2-1; 9 bases fit TRBD2. CDR1 and CDR2 from the germline V gene are SGHVS and FQNEAQ. V shed 4 bases, J shed 0 bases, and the junction held 10 bases outside the gene matches. The CDR3 loop spans 18 amino acids.

This CDR3 reads CASRSGLLETQYF. Written as DNA, the CDR3 is TGTGCCAGCAGGTCGGGACTGCTAGAGACCCAGTACTTC. The chain joins TRBV7-2 to TRBJ2-5; a weak D match, TRBD2 (6 bases). The V end was cut by 6 bases, the J end by 4 bases, with 12 bases between. Germline CDR1 is SGHTA and CDR2 is FQGNSA. The length of the CDR3 is 13 residues.

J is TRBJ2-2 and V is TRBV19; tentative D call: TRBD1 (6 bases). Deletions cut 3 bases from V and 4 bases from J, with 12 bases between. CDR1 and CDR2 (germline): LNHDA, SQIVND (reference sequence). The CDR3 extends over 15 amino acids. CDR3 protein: CASSITGTFTGELFF. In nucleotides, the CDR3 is TGTGCCAGTAGTATTACCGGGACATTCACCGGGGAGCTGTTTTTT.

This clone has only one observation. The CDR3 region is CAISEVNYGYTF. The CDR3 DNA follows: TGTGCCATCAGTGAGGTTAATTATGGCTACACCTTC. The gene calls are TRBV10-3 and TRBJ1-2; D remains unclear. The CDR3 extends over 12 amino acids. V lost 2 bases to trimming and J lost 5 bases, with 6 bases between them. In germline, CDR1 is ENHRY, CDR2 SYGVKD.

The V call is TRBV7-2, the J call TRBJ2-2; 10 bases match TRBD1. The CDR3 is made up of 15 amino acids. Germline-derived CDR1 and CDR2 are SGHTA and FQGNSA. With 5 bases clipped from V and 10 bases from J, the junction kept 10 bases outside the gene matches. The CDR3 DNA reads TGTGCCAGCAGCCTCAGTGGGACAGGGGCAAAGGAGCTGTTTTTT. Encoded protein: CASSLSGTGAKELFF.

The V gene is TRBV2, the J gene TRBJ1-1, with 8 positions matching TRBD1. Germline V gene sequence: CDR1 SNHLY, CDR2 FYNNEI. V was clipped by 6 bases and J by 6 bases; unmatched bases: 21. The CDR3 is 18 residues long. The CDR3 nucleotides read TGTGCCAGCAGCCCAAGGGTGACAGGGGAATTTGGGGTCGCTGAAGCTTTCTTT. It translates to CASSPRVTGEFGVAEAFF.

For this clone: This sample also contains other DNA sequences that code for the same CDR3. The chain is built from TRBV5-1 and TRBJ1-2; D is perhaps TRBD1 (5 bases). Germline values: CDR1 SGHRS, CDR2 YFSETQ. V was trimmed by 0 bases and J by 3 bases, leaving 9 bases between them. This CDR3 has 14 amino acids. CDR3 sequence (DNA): TGCGCCAGCAGCTTGGTCACGGGGGACTATGGCTACACCTTC. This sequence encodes CASSLVTGDYGYTF.

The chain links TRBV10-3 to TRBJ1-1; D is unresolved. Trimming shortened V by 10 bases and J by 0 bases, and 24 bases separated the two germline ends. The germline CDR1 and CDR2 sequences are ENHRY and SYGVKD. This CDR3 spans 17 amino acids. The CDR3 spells CATRAQYGRAMNTEAFF. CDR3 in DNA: TGTGCCACGCGGGCCCAATATGGGAGGGCCATGAACACTGAAGCTTTCTTT.

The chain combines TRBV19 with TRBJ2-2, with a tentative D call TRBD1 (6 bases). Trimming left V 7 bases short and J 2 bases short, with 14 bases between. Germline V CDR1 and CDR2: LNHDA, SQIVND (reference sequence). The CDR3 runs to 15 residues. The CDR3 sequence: CASIGTNRNTGELFF. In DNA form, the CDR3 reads TGTGCCAGTATAGGGACAAACCGAAACACCGGGGAGCTGTTTTTT.

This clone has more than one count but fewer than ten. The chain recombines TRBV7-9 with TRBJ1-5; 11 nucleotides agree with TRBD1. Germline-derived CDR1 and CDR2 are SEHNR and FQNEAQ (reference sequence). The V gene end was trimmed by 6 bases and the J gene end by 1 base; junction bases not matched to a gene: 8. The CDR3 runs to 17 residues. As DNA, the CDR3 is TGTGCCAGCAGGCCACCCGGACAGGGGGCGAGCAATCAGCCCCAGCATTTT. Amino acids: CASRPPGQGASNQPQHF.

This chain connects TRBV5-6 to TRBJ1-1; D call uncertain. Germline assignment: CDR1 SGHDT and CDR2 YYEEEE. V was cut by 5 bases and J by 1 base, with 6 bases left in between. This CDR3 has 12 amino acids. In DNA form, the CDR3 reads TGTGCCAGCAGTTACAGGAACACTGAAGCTTTCTTT. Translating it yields CASSYRNTEAFF. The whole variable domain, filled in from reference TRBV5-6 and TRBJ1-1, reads DAGVTQSPTHLIKTRGQQVTLRCSPKSGHDTVSWYQQALGQGPQFIFQYYEEEERQRGNFPDRFSGHQFPNYSSELNVNALLLGDSALYLCASSYRNTEAFFGQGTRLTVV.